The clone carrying this TCR beta chain was counted only a few times. Its antigen is still unknown. The V end lost 5 bases, the J end lost 2 bases, and 11 bases lay between the germline ends. Germline loops: CDR1 GTSNPN, CDR2 SVGIG (reference sequence). The CDR3 has 13 residues. These data come from a study of tumor-infiltrating lymphocytes in localized non-small cell lung cancer. Study results and limitations: Only some patients had TCR sequencing, depending on available tissue. IM1 and IM2 tumors showed no difference in T-cell fraction.

Assay: immunoSEQ multiplex PCR; the TCRdb copy retains only in-frame clones and omits some. The sample comprises approximately 10,000 clones, roughly 84% of which are singletons, and about 7.9% rests with the top ten. The sample comprised lung tumor tissue. This TCR was sampled from a human donor with non-small cell lung cancer. The V and J genes are TRBV30 and TRBJ2-3; D is possibly TRBD1 or TRBD2 (5 bases each). CDR3 sequence reads: CAWGDGYTDTQYF. CDR3 nucleotide sequence: TGTGCCTGGGGGGACGGGTACACAGATACGCAGTATTTT.